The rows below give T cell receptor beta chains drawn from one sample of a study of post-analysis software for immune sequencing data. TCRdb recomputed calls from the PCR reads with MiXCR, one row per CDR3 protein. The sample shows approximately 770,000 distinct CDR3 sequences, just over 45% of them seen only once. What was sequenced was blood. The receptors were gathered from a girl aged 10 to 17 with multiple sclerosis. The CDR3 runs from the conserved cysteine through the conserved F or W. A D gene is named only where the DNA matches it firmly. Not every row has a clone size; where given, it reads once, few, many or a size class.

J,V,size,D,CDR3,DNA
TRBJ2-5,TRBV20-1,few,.,CSARDRGRRETQYF,TGTAGTGCTAGAGATCGTGGAAGGCGAGAGACCCAATACTTC
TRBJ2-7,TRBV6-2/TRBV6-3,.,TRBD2,CASSFTGTSYEQYF,TGTGCCAGCAGTTTTACCGGGACTAGTTACGAGCAGTACTTC
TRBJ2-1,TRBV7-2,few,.,CASSLVGSGLYNEQFF,TGTGCCAGCAGCTTAGTCGGTAGCGGATTGTACAATGAGCAGTTCTTC
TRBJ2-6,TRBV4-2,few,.,CASSQATGSGANVLTF,TGTGCCAGCAGCCAGGCGACAGGCTCTGGGGCCAACGTCCTGACTTTC
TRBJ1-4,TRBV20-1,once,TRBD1,CSATWTGDATSEKLFF,TGCAGTGCTACTTGGACAGGGGATGCAACTAGTGAAAAACTGTTTTTT
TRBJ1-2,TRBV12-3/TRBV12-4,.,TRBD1,CASEKQGEDGYTF,TGTGCCAGCGAAAAACAGGGGGAGGATGGCTACACCTTC
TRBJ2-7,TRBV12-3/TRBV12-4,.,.,CASRFPISSEQYF,TGTGCCAGCAGGTTTCCGATCTCCTCCGAGCAGTACTTC
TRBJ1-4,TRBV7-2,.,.,CASNSQGNGEKLFF,TGTGCCAGCAACTCCCAGGGTAACGGAGAAAAACTGTTTTTT
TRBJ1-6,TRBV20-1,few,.,CSAQPGHRIANSPLHF,TGCAGTGCTCAACCCGGGCACCGGATAGCCAATTCACCCCTCCACTTT
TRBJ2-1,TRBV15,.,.,CATSSKVMAWGEQFF,TGTGCCACCAGCAGCAAGGTTATGGCGTGGGGTGAGCAGTTCTTC
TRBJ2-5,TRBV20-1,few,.,CSASPFQTQETQYF,TGCAGTGCTAGCCCCTTCCAGACCCAAGAGACCCAGTACTTC
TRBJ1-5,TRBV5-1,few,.,CASSLNVGQPQHF,TGCGCCAGCAGCTTGAACGTCGGACAGCCCCAGCATTTT
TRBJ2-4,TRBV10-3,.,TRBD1,CAISGQGMEKNIQYF,TGTGCCATCAGTGGACAGGGGATGGAAAAAAACATTCAGTACTTC
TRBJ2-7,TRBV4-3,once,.,CASSQDYSLGQGGYEQYF,TGCGCCAGCAGCCAAGATTACTCATTGGGGCAGGGGGGCTACGAGCAGTACTTC
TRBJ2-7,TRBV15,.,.,CATSRTAGRERYEQYF,TGTGCCACCAGCAGGACGGCGGGACGGGAACGCTACGAGCAGTACTTC
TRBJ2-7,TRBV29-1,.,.,CSVGADNSYEQYF,TGCAGCGTTGGGGCGGACAACTCCTACGAGCAGTACTTC
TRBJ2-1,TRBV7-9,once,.,CASSLRASAGDEQFF,TGTGCCAGCAGCTTAAGGGCGAGCGCCGGCGATGAGCAGTTCTTC
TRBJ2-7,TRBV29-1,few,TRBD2,CSVVQGGSSYEQYF,TGCAGCGTGGTCCAGGGAGGGAGCTCCTACGAGCAGTACTTC
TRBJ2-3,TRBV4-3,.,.,CASSQGLAVGTDTQYF,TGCGCCAGCAGCCAAGGGTTAGCGGTAGGCACAGATACGCAGTATTTT
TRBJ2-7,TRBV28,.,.,CASSVPGPLVVQYF,TGTGCCAGCAGTGTTCCGGGACCTCTTGTAGTGCAGTACTTC
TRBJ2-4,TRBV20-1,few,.,CSANTGEEAKNIQYF,TGCAGTGCGAATACAGGGGAGGAAGCCAAAAACATTCAGTACTTC
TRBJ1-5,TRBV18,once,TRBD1,CASSPLQGGQPQHF,TGTGCCAGCTCACCTCTACAGGGGGGTCAGCCCCAGCATTTT
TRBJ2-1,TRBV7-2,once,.,CASSPLLGGLSEQFF,TGTGCCAGCAGCCCTCTGCTTGGGGGGCTTAGTGAGCAGTTCTTC
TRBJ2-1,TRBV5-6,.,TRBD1,CASSHPLVVGQGDEQFF,TGTGCCAGCAGTCATCCCTTGGTTGTGGGACAGGGGGATGAGCAGTTCTTC
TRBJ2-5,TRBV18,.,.,CASSHGLGAKTQYF,TGTGCCAGCTCCCACGGACTGGGGGCGAAGACCCAGTACTTC
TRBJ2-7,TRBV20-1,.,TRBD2,CSAQPTSGALDEQYF,TGCAGTGCTCAGCCGACTAGCGGGGCCCTCGACGAGCAGTACTTC
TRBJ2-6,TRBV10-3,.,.,CAISAEGPGANVLTF,TGTGCCATCAGTGCCGAGGGGCCGGGGGCCAACGTCCTGACTTTC
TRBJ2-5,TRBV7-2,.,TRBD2,CASSASGNQETQYF,TGTGCCAGCAGCGCTAGCGGAAACCAAGAGACCCAGTACTTC
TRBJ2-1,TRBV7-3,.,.,CASSRSNRTSLADDEQFF,TGTGCCAGCAGCCGGAGCAATAGAACTAGTTTGGCAGACGATGAGCAGTTCTTC
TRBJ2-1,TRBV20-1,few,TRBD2,CSAVGPLLAGGDEQFF,TGCAGTGCTGTCGGGCCCCTACTAGCGGGAGGGGATGAGCAGTTCTTC
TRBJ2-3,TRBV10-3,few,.,CAIGTGTDTQYF,TGTGCCATCGGAACAGGGACAGATACGCAGTATTTT
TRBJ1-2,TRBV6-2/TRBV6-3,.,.,CASSYPIGGGYTF,TGTGCCAGCAGCTACCCCATAGGTGGTGGCTACACCTTC
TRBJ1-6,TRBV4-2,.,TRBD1,CASSQGETGDSPLHF,TGTGCCAGCAGCCAGGGGGAGACAGGGGATTCACCCCTCCACTTT
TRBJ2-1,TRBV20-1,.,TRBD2,CSARDPTSAVYNEQFF,TGCAGTGCTAGAGATCCGACTAGCGCAGTCTACAATGAGCAGTTCTTC
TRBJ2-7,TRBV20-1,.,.,CSAGPGHRFEQYF,TGCAGTGCTGGACCGGGACACCGCTTCGAGCAGTACTTC
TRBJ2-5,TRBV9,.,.,CASSAPYQETQYF,TGTGCCAGCAGCGCCCCTTATCAAGAGACCCAGTACTTC